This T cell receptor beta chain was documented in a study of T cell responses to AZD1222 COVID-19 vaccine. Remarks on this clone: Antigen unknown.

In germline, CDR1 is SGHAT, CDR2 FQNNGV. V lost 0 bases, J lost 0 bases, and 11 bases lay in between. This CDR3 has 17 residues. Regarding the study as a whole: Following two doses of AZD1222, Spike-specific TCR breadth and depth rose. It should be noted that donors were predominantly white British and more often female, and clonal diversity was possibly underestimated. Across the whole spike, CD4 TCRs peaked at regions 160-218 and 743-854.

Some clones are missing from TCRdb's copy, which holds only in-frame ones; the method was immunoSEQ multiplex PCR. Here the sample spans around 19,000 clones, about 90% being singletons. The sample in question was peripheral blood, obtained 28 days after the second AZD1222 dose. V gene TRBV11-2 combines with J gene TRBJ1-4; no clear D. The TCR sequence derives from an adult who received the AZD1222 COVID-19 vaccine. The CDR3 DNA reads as TGTGCCAGCAGCTTAGATATCAGTCTTGCAACTAATGAAAAACTGTTTTTT. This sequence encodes CASSLDISLATNEKLFF.